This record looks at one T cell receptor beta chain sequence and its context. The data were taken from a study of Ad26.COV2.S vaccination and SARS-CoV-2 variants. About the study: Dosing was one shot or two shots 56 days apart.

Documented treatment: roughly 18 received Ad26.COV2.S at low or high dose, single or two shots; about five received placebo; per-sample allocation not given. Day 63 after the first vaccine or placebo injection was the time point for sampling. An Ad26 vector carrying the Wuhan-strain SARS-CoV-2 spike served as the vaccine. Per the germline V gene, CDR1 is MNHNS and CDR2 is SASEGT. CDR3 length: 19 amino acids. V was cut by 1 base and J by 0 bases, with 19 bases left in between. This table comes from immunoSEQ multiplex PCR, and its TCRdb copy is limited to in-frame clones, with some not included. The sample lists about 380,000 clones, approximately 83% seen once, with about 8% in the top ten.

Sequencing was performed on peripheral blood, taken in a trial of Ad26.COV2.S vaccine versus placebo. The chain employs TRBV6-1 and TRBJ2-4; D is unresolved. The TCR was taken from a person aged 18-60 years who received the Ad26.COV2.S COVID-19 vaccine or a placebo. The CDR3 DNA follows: TGTGCCAGCAGTGAAGGGATGGCAGTACCCCTGCTAGCCAAAAACATTCAGTACTTC. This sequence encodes CASSEGMAVPLLAKNIQYF.